The 19 T cell receptor beta chains below come from one sample, sequenced in a study of blood T cells in healthy people across ages. The use of a sample-barcoded 5' primer and a J-beta primer mix characterized a second PCR of roughly 7 to 12 cycles. TCRdb itself ran the 5' RACE reads through MiXCR, one entry per CDR3 protein. In the table there are around 990,000 distinct CDR3 sequences, around 27% of which are singletons. This sample also belongs to another study, concerning T cells of mothers and their children.

Sequenced: blood. The receptor set was obtained from a girl aged 2-15 years in good health.

The V gene is TRBV12-3 or TRBV12-4, the J gene TRBJ2-5; possible D gene TRBD1, 5 bases. V was shortened by 6 bases and J by 4 bases, with 18 bases between the two germline ends. The CDR3 runs 15 residues. In nucleotides, the CDR3 is TGTGCCAGCAGCGCGACAGAGCTCATCACAGAGACCCAGTACTTC. Amino acids: CASSATELITETQYF.

This clonotype was counted between two and nine times. DNA of the CDR3: TGCGCCAGCAGCCAAGATGGAGGAGGCTGGTTCTTC. It yields the protein CASSQDGGGWFF. The rearrangement links TRBV4-1 to TRBJ2-1, with a possible D match to TRBD2 (5 bases). This CDR3 is built from 12 residues. Germline V gene data show CDR1 as MGHRA and CDR2 as YSYEKL. Trimming stripped 0 bases from V and 15 bases from J, with 12 bases between.

The gene calls are TRBV20-1 and TRBJ2-5; 7 nucleotides match TRBD2. The assigned J gene may be wrong: the sequence end matches TRBJ2-7 better. The CDR3 runs 14 residues. Per the germline V gene, CDR1 is DFQATT and CDR2 is SNEGSKA (reference sequence). The CDR3, as DNA: TGCAGTGCTTCAAGCGGGGCCAGCTCCTACGAGCAGTACTTC. Translation gives CSASSGASSYEQYF.

The DNA for the CDR3 is TGTGCCAGCAGCCCTTCAACCCCGGGACAGGGGGCAAAAAACATTCAGTACTTC. Protein sequence: CASSPSTPGQGAKNIQYF. The chain is built from TRBV7-9 and TRBJ2-4, with TRBD1 matching over 12 bases. The CDR3 covers 18 residues. J lost 4 bases, V lost 5 bases, and 12 bases had no gene match. CDR1 SEHNR and CDR2 FQNEAQ come from the germline V gene (reference sequence).

This clonotype was seen many times. The CDR3 loop is CASSAGQETQYF. CDR3 nucleotides: TGTGCCAGCAGTGCAGGACAGGAGACCCAGTACTTC. V and J are TRBV25-1 and TRBJ2-5, with a possible D match to TRBD1 (6 bases). V dropped 4 bases and J dropped 5 bases, with 8 bases sitting between them. The CDR3 loop spans 12 amino acids. CDR1 is MGHDK and CDR2 is SYGVNS in the germline V gene. Supplemented by reference TRBV25-1 and TRBJ2-5, the full variable domain reads EADIYQTPRYLVIGTGKKITLECSQTMGHDKMYWYQQDPGMELHLIHYSYGVNSTEKGDLSSESTVSRIRTEHFPLTLESARPSHTSQYLCASSAGQETQYFGPGTRLLVL.

The chain uses TRBV12-5 and TRBJ1-4, with a tentative D call TRBD1 (6 bases). Germline V CDR1 and CDR2: LGHNT, FRNRAP. Trimming cost V 5 bases and J 3 bases, with 13 bases left between them. CDR3 length: 15 amino acids. CDR3 DNA sequence: TGTGCTAGTGGTACAGGGTGGGCGGCTAATGAAAAACTGTTTTTT. Translating it yields CASGTGWAANEKLFF.

This chain joins TRBV7-3 and TRBJ2-2, with TRBD2 matching over 8 bases. Germline CDR1 SGHTA, CDR2 FQGTGA. The V segment lost 5 bases and the J segment 1 base; nucleotides outside the gene matches: 6. This CDR3 region has 16 residues. CDR3 sequence (DNA): TGTGCCAGCAGCCCCGGACTAGCTCTGAACACCGGGGAGCTGTTTTTT. It is translated as CASSPGLALNTGELFF.

As to this clonotype: At one boundary the junction diverges from the germline segment, which might be a read error. This chain links TRBV6-5 with TRBJ2-3, with 7 nucleotides matching TRBD2. This CDR3 comprises 14 residues. CDR1 is MNHEY and CDR2 is SVGAGI in the germline V gene. The DNA of the CDR3 is TGTGCCAGCAGACCGGGACTAAGCACAGATACGCCGTATTTT. Residues: CASRPGLSTDTPYF.

The genes are TRBV15 and TRBJ1-1; D not certain. V lost 5 bases to trimming and J lost 1 base, with 8 bases between them. CDR3 length: 13 residues. CDR1 and CDR2 (germline): LNHNV, YYDKDF (reference sequence). For the CDR3, the DNA is TGTGCCACCAGCCCAGAAGGGAACACTGAAGCTTTCTTT. Amino acid sequence: CATSPEGNTEAFF.

The chain combines TRBV24-1 with TRBJ1-2; D remains unclear. The CDR3 has 14 residues. The germline gives CDR1 KGHDR, CDR2 SFDVKD. V lost 5 bases, J lost 1 base, and 10 bases lay in between. The CDR3 is CATSAVMFNYGYTF. Here the CDR3 DNA reads TGTGCCACCAGTGCTGTTATGTTTAACTATGGCTACACCTTC.

The CDR3 spells CASSLRAEGSPLHF. The CDR3 DNA is TGTGCCAGCAGCCTCCGGGCTGAAGGATCACCCCTCCACTTT. The chain is built from TRBV5-4 and TRBJ1-6; no firm D call. Trimming pared 4 bases from V and 10 bases from J, leaving 15 bases between. This CDR3 region has 14 residues. The germline V gene encodes CDR1 SGHNT and CDR2 YYREEE (reference sequence).

This sequence joins TRBV20-1 and TRBJ2-1; no clear D. Trimming took 1 base from V and 0 from J, leaving 4 bases between them. The CDR3 sequence is 13 residues long. From germline, CDR1 is DFQATT and CDR2 SNEGSKA (reference sequence). CDR3 amino acids: CSARGNSYNEQFF. The CDR3, as DNA: TGCAGTGCTAGAGGCAACTCCTACAATGAGCAGTTCTTC.

This clonotype has only a few counts. V gene TRBV5-6 combines with J gene TRBJ2-5; D perhaps matches TRBD1 (6 bases). The V end was cut by 1 base, the J end by 3 bases, with 16 bases between. The CDR3 is 16 residues long. Germline values: CDR1 SGHDT, CDR2 YYEEEE. The CDR3 sequence: CASSLLPQGPEETQYF. For the CDR3, the DNA is TGTGCCAGCAGCTTGCTCCCCCAGGGGCCTGAAGAGACCCAGTACTTC.

This clonotype turned up a few times. The genes are TRBV15 and TRBJ1-1, with D perhaps TRBD1 (6 bases). CDR3 size: 14 residues. CDR1 LNHNV and CDR2 YYDKDF come from the germline V gene (reference sequence). V was clipped by 5 bases and J by 1 base, with 11 bases between them. In DNA, the CDR3 is TGTGCCACCAGCGGATTAGGGGGGAACACTGAAGCTTTCTTT. Residues: CATSGLGGNTEAFF.

The chain employs TRBV9 and TRBJ2-5; TRBD2 might be the D (5 bases). Trimming stripped 0 bases from V and 7 bases from J, with 7 bases between. Germline V gene lookup returns CDR1 SGDLS and CDR2 YYNGEE. CDR3 size: 12 residues. The CDR3 sequence is CASSVVEGTQYF. CDR3 bases: TGTGCCAGCAGCGTAGTCGAGGGGACCCAGTACTTC.

This clonotype was seen a few times. V is TRBV28 and J is TRBJ1-1; TRBD1 might be the D (6 bases). The CDR3 runs to 14 residues. V was cut by 6 bases and J by 7 bases, with 18 bases left in between. From germline, CDR1 is MDHEN and CDR2 SYDVKM. The CDR3 region has the DNA TGTGCCAGCAGCTCGTTTGATACAGGGTTTGAAGCTTTCTTT. It specifies CASSSFDTGFEAFF. The variable domain in full, completed from reference TRBV28 and TRBJ1-1, reads DVKVTQSSRYLVKRTGEKVFLECVQDMDHENMFWYRQDPGLGLRLIYFSYDVKMKEKGDIPEGYSVSREKKERFSLILESASTNQTSMYLCASSSFDTGFEAFFGQGTRLTVV.

This clonotype came up a few times. The chain couples TRBV7-9 to TRBJ2-1; D unclear. The DNA end is more similar to TRBJ2-5, so the J call may be wrong. CDR1 is SEHNR and CDR2 is FQNEAQ in the germline V gene (reference sequence). The CDR3 covers 12 residues. The CDR3 nucleotides are TGTGCCAGCAGCTTGAAGGAAGAGACCCAGTACTTC. This sequence encodes CASSLKEETQYF.

The chain carries TRBV4-1 and TRBJ2-3; no firm D call. The CDR3 is 15 amino acids. In germline, CDR1 is MGHRA, CDR2 YSYEKL. V lost 1 base and J 4 bases, leaving 12 bases between the germline ends. In DNA, the CDR3 is TGCGCCAGCAGCCAAGTCTCCCACATGGCAGATACGCAGTATTTT. Residues: CASSQVSHMADTQYF.

This CDR3 is CASSPKGRMNEKLFF. In DNA, the CDR3 is TGCGCCAGCAGCCCGAAGGGACGGATGAATGAAAAACTGTTTTTT. The chain has TRBV5-1 and TRBJ1-4; TRBD1 is a possible D gene (5 bases). Germline CDR1 and CDR2: SGHRS and YFSETQ. CDR3 size: 15 residues. The V and J ends lost 4 bases and 5 bases respectively, with 15 bases between them. Full variable domain (remainder filled in from reference TRBV5-1 and TRBJ1-4): KAGVTQTPRYLIKTRGQQVTLSCSPISGHRSVSWYQQTPGQGLQFLFEYFSETQRNKGNFPGRFSGRQFSNSRSEMNVSTLELGDSALYLCASSPKGRMNEKLFFGSGTQLSVL.